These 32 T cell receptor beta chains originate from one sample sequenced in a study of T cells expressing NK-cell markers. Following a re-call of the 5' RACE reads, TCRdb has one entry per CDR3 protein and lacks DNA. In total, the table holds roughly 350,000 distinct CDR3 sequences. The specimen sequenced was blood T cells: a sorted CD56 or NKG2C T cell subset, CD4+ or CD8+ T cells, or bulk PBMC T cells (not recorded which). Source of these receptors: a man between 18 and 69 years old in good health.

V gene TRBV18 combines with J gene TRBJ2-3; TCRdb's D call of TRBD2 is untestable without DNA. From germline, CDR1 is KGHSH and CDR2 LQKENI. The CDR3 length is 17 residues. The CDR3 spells CASSPVGPGGGADTQYF.

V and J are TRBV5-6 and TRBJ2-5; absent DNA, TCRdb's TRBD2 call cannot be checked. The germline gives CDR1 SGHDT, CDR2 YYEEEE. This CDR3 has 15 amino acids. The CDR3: CASSQGGLAKETQYF. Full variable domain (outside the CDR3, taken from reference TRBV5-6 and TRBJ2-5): DAGVTQSPTHLIKTRGQQVTLRCSPKSGHDTVSWYQQALGQGPQFIFQYYEEEERQRGNFPDRFSGHQFPNYSSELNVNALLLGDSALYLCASSQGGLAKETQYFGPGTRLLVL.

This CDR3 is CASSPRDRYSGANVLTF. The rearrangement joins TRBV7-7 to TRBJ2-6; checking the TCRdb D call of TRBD1 is not possible without DNA. The CDR3 runs to 17 residues. Germline V gives CDR1 SSHAT, CDR2 FNYEAQ (reference sequence).

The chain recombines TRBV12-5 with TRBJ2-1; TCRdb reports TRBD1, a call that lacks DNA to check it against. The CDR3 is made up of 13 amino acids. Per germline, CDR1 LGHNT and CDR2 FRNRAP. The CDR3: CASGLARGDEQFF.

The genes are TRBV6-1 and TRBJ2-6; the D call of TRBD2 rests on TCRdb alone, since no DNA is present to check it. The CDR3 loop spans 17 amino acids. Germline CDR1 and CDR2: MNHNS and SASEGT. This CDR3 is CASSGGVLSSGANVLTF.

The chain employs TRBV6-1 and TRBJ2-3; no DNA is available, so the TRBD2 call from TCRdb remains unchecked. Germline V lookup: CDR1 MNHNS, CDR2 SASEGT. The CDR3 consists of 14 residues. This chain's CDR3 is CASSQPRRGDTQYF.

CDR3 sequence reads: CASSFLTRGYGYTF. The chain employs TRBV28 and TRBJ1-2; TCRdb's D call, TRBD1, is unchecked because there is no DNA. Germline loops: CDR1 MDHEN, CDR2 SYDVKM. This CDR3 comprises 14 residues.

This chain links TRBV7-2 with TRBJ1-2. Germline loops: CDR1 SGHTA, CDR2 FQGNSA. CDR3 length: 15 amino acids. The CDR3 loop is CASSLGFGREGGYTF.

The CDR3 reads CASSAGQGPNYEQYF. The genes are TRBV4-1 and TRBJ2-7; TCRdb gives TRBD1 as the D gene, but with no DNA this cannot be confirmed. The CDR3 is 15 residues long. Germline V gene lookup returns CDR1 MGHRA and CDR2 YSYEKL.

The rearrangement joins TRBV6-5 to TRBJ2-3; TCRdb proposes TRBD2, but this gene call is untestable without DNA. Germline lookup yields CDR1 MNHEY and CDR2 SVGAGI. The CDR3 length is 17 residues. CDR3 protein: CASSYSGLAGITDTQYF.

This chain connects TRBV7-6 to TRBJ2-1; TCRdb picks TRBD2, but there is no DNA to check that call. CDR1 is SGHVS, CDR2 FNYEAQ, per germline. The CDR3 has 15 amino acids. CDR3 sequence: CASSSRGGHYNEQFF.

CDR3 amino acids: CASSRDRVAGEQFF. J is TRBJ2-1 and V is TRBV6-1; lacking DNA, the TRBD1 call made by TCRdb goes unchecked. The germline V gene encodes CDR1 MNHNS and CDR2 SASEGT. This CDR3 is built from 14 residues.

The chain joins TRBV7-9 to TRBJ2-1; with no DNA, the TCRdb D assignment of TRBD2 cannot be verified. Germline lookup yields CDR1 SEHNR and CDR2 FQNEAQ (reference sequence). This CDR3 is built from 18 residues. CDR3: CASSSPGTSGVSYNEQFF.

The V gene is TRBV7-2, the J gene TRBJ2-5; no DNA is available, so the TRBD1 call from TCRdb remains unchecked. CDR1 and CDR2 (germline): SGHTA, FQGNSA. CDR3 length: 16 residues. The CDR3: CASSRSRGGKGETQYF.

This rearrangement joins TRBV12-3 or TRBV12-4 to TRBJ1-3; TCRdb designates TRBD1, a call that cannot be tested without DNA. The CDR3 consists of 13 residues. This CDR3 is CASNEPGGNTIYF.

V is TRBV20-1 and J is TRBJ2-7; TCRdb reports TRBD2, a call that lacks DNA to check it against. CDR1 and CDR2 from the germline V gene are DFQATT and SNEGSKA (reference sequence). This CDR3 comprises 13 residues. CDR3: CSAPRGFTYEQYF.

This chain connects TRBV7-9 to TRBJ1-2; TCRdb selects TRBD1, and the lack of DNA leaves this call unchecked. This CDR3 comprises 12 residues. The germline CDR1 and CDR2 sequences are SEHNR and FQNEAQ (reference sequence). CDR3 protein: CASHTSGSGYTF.

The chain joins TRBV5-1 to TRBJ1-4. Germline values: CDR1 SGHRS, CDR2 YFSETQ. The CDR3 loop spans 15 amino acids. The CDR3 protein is CASSLEAGINEKLFF.

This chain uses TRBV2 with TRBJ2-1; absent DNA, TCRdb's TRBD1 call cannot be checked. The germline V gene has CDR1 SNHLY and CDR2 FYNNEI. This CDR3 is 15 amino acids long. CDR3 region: CASRGQLSSYNEQFF.

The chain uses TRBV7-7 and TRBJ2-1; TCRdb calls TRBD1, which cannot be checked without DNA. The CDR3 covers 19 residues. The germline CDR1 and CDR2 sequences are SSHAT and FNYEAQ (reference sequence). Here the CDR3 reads CASIFPGTGGGQELNEQFF.

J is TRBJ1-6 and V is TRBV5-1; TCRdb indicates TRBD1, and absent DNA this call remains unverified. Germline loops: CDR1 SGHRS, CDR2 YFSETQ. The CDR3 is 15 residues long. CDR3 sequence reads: CASSPRDTDNSPLHF.

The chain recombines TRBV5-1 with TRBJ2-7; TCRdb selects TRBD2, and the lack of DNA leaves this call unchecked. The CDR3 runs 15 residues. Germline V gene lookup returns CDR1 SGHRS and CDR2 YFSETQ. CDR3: CASSLSGGSSYEQYF.

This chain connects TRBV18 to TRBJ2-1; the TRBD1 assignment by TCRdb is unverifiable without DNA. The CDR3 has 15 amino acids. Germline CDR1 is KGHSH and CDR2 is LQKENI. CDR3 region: CASSPLGGTYNEQFF.

The CDR3 sequence: CASSTRLGGNEKLFF. The V call is TRBV12-3 or TRBV12-4, the J call TRBJ1-4; the D call from TCRdb, TRBD1, cannot be confirmed without DNA. The CDR3 contains 15 residues.

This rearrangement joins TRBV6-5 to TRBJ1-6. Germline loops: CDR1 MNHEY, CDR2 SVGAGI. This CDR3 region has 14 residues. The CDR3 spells CASSYSGPSSPLHF.

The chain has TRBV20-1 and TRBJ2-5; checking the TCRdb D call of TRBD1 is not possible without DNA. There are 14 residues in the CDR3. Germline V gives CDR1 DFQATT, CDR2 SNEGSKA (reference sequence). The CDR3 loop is CSAHGSRGQETQYF.

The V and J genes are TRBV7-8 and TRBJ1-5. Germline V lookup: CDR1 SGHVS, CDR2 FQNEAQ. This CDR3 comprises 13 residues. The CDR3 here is CASRGEVNQPQHF.

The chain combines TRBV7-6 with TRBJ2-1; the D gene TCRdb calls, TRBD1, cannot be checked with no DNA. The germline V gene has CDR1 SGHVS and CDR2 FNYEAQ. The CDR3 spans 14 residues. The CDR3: CASRMSPRVNEQFF.

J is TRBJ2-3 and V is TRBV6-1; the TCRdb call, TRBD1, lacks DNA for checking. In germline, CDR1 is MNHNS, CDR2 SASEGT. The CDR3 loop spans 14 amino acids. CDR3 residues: CASPRRGRTDTQYF.

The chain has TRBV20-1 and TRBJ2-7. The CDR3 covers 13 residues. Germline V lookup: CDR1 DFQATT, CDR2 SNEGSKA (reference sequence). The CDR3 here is CSAPQTGAYEQYF.

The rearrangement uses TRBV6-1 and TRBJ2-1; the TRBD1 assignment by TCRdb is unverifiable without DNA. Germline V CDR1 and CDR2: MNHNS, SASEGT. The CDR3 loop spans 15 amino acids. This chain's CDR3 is CASSERGTGNNEQFF.

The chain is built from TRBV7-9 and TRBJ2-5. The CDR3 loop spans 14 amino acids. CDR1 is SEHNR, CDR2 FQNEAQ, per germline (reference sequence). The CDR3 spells CASTTTRYQETQYF.